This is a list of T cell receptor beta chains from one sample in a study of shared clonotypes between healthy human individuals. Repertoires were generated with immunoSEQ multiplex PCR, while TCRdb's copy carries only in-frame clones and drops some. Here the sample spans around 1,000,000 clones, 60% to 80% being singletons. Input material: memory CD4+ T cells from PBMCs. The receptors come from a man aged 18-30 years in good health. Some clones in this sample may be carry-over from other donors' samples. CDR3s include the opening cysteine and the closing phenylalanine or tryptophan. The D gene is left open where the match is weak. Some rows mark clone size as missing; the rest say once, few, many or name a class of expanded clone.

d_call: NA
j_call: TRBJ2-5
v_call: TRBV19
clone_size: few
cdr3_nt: TGTGCCAGTAGTAAGATCCAAGAGACCCAGTACTTC
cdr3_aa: CASSKIQETQYF

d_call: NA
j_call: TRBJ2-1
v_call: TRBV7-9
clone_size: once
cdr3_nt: TGTGCCAGCAGCTTAGGACAAGTCTACAATGAGCAGTTCTTC
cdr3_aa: CASSLGQVYNEQFF

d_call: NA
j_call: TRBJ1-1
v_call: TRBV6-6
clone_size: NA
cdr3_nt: TGTGCCAGCAGTTACGAAAGGGGACGAGGGAACACTGAAGCTTTCTTT
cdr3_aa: CASSYERGRGNTEAFF

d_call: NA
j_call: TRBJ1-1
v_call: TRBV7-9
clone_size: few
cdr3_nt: TGTGCCAGCAGCTACGAACGGGGCAACACTGAAGCTTTCTTT
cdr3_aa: CASSYERGNTEAFF

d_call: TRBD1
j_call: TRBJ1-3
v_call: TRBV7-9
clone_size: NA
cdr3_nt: TGTGCCACCAGCTGGACAGGGGGCGGAAACACCATATATTTT
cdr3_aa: CATSWTGGGNTIYF

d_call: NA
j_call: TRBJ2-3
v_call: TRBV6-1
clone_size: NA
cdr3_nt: TGTGCCAGCAGTGAAGTGGTAAGGGTAGATACGCAGTATTTT
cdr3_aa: CASSEVVRVDTQYF

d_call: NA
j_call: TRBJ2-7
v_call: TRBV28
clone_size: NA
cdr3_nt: TGTGCCAGCAGGCGGGACAGAGGTTTTGCCTACGAGCAGTACTTC
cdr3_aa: CASRRDRGFAYEQYF

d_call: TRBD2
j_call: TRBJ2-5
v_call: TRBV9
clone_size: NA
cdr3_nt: TGTGCCAGCAGCGTAGCGGGAGGTTCCATAGAGACCCAGTACTTC
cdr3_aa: CASSVAGGSIETQYF

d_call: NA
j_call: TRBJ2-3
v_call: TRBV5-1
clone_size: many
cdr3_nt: TGCGCCAGCAGCTTGCAGGGAGATACGCAGTATTTT
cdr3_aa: CASSLQGDTQYF

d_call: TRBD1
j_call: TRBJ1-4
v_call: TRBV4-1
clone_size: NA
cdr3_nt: TGCGCCAGCAGCCGCGACAGGGCGGGTAATGAAAAACTGTTTTTT
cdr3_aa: CASSRDRAGNEKLFF

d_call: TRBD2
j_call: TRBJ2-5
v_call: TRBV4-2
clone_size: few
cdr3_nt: TGTGCCAGCAGCCAGGGACTAGGAGGGGGAGAGACCCAGTACTTC
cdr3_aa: CASSQGLGGGETQYF

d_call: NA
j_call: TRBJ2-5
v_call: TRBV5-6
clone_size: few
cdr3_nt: TGTGCCAGCAGCCTCGCGTACCAAGAGACCCAGTACTTC
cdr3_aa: CASSLAYQETQYF

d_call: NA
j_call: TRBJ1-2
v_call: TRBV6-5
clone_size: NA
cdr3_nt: TGTGCCAGCAGTTATTTGGGCTATGGCTACACCTTC
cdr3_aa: CASSYLGYGYTF

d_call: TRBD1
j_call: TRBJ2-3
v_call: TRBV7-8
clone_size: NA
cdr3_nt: TGTGCCAGCAGCCCGGGACAGCGTACGCAGTATTTT
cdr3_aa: CASSPGQRTQYF

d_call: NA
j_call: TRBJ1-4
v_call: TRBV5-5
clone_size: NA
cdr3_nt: TGTGCCAGCAGCTTGGGCGGGACACCTAATGAAAAACTGTTTTTT
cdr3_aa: CASSLGGTPNEKLFF

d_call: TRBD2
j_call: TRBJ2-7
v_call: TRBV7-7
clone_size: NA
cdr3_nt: TGTGCCAGCAGCCACGTCAGCGGGAGTATGAACGAGCAGTACTTC
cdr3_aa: CASSHVSGSMNEQYF

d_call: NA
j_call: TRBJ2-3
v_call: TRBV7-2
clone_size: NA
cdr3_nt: TGTGCCAGCAGCCCCTCGACCGCCAGACCCACAGATACGCAGTATTTT
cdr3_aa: CASSPSTARPTDTQYF

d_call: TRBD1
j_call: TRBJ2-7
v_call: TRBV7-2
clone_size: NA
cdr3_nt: TGTGCCAGCAGCATATACAGGGGCTCCTACGAGCAGTACTTC
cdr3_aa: CASSIYRGSYEQYF

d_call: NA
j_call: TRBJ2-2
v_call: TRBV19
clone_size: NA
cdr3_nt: TGTGCCAGTAGCCCTCCCGGGTTTAGCGGATACACCGGGGAGCTGTTTTTT
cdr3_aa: CASSPPGFSGYTGELFF

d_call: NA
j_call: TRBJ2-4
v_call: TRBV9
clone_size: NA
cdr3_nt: TGTGCCAGCAGCGTAGGCTTAGGGGACATTCAGTACTTC
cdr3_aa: CASSVGLGDIQYF

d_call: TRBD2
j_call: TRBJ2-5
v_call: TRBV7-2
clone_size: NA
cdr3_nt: TGTGCCAGCAGCTTACCAGCGGGGGCCCAAGAGACCCAGTACTTC
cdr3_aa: CASSLPAGAQETQYF

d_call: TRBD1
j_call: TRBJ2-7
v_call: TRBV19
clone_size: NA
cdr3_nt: TGTGCCAGTAGTACGGGACAGAAAGTACCCTACGAGCAGTACTTC
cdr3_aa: CASSTGQKVPYEQYF

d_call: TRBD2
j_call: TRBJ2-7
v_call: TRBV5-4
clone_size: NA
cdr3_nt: TGTGCCAGCAGCTCGGGACCGAATAGCGGGGGGATATCCTACGAGCAGTACTTC
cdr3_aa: CASSSGPNSGGISYEQYF

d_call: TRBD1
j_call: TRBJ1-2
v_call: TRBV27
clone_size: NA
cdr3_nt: TGTGCCAGCAGGGGGACAGGGCGCAACTATGGCTACACCTTC
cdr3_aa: CASRGTGRNYGYTF

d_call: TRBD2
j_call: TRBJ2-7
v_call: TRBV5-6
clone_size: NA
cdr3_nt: TGTGCCAGCAGCTTGCTAGCGGGAGGCCCCTACGAGCAGTACTTC
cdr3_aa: CASSLLAGGPYEQYF

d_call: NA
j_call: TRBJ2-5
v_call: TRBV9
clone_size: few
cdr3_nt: TGTGCCAGCAGCGTATTGGAGGGAAGGGGAGAGACCCAGTACTTC
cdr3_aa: CASSVLEGRGETQYF

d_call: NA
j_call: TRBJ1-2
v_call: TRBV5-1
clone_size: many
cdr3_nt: TGCGCCAGCAGCTTGGTCTCGCAGGGATCTAACTATGGCTACACCTTC
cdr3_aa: CASSLVSQGSNYGYTF